Presented here are 7 T cell receptor beta chains from one specimen sequenced in a study of PD-L1 blockade in urothelial cancer. The time point here: peripheral blood 6 weeks after treatment start. TCRdb keeps only in-frame clones here, not all; method: immunoSEQ multiplex PCR. The profile shows 45,000 to 50,000 clones, approximately 78% of them singletons. This specimen was PBMCs, taken around atezolizumab (anti-PD-L1) treatment. Receptor source: a man aged 70 or older with urothelial cancer.

The sample holds one count of this clone. This sequence joins TRBV28 and TRBJ2-7, with D hard to call. V was shortened by 3 bases and J by 3 bases, with 3 bases between the two germline ends. The CDR3 runs 11 residues. Germline assignment: CDR1 MDHEN and CDR2 SYDVKM. The CDR3 region has the DNA TGTGCCAGCAGTTTTTACTACGAGCAGTACTTC. It encodes CASSFYYEQYF. The whole variable domain, remainder taken from reference TRBV28 and TRBJ2-7, is DVKVTQSSRYLVKRTGEKVFLECVQDMDHENMFWYRQDPGLGLRLIYFSYDVKMKEKGDIPEGYSVSREKKERFSLILESASTNQTSMYLCASSFYYEQYFGPGTRLTVT.

The rearrangement uses TRBV28 and TRBJ2-7, with a possible D match to TRBD2 (5 bases). The V and J ends lost 6 bases and 1 base respectively, with 10 bases between them. The CDR3 contains 13 residues. CDR1 MDHEN and CDR2 SYDVKM come from the germline V gene. CDR3 DNA: TGTGCCAGCAGAGATACTAGTTCCTACGAGCAGTACTTC. Its protein product is CASRDTSSYEQYF. Supplemented by reference TRBV28 and TRBJ2-7, the full variable domain reads DVKVTQSSRYLVKRTGEKVFLECVQDMDHENMFWYRQDPGLGLRLIYFSYDVKMKEKGDIPEGYSVSREKKERFSLILESASTNQTSMYLCASRDTSSYEQYFGPGTRLTVT.

The rearrangement uses TRBV19 and TRBJ2-3, with TRBD1 identical over 7 bases. Germline CDR1 LNHDA, CDR2 SQIVND (reference sequence). This CDR3 contains 15 residues. The trim removed 7 bases at V and 9 bases at J, leaving 16 bases unmatched. The CDR3 sequence: CASKEAGGSSLTQYF. The CDR3 DNA reads TGTGCCAGTAAAGAGGCAGGGGGTTCATCATTAACGCAGTATTTT.

The rearrangement joins TRBV29-1 to TRBJ1-1; weak D call: TRBD1 (6 bases). The CDR3 has 13 residues. Trimming took 7 bases from V and 1 from J, leaving 13 bases between them. The germline CDR1 and CDR2 sequences are SQVTM and ANQGSEA. The CDR3 region is CSASWTENTEAFF. DNA for the CDR3: TGCAGCGCCTCTTGGACAGAGAACACTGAAGCTTTCTTT.

The sample holds one count of this clone. The chain recombines TRBV5-1 with TRBJ1-2; D ambiguous. Germline V gene lookup returns CDR1 SGHRS and CDR2 YFSETQ. Trimming cost V 3 bases and J 3 bases, with 9 bases left between them. CDR3 length: 13 residues. The CDR3, as DNA: TGCGCCAGCAGCTCAATAGCGGACTATGGCTACACCTTC. Protein: CASSSIADYGYTF.

The V gene is TRBV11-2, the J gene TRBJ2-7; D uncertain. Germline loops: CDR1 SGHAT, CDR2 FQNNGV. The V end was cut by 6 bases, the J end by 3 bases, with 9 bases between. The CDR3 contains 12 residues. The CDR3 DNA is TGTGCCAGCAGTCTACACAGCTACGAGCAGTACTTC. Translating it yields CASSLHSYEQYF.

The chain couples TRBV29-1 to TRBJ2-5, with a possible D match to TRBD1 (6 bases). The germline CDR1 and CDR2 sequences are SQVTM and ANQGSEA. V gave up 6 bases and J gave up 4 bases, with 15 bases separating them. The CDR3 runs 13 residues. The CDR3 protein is CSVVEGGLETQYF. The CDR3 nucleotides read TGCAGCGTCGTGGAAGGGGGATTAGAGACCCAGTACTTC.